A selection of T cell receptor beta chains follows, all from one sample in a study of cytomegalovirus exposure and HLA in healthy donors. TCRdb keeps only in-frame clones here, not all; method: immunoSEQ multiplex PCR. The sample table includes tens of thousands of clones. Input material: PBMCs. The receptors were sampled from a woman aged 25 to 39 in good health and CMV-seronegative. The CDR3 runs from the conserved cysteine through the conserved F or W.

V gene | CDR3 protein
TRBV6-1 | CASRDIVWWNTF
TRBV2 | CASSLQGTEAFF
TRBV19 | CASSSGREDTEAFF
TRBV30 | CASQGVRSYEQYF
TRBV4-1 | CASSQGYGANNEQFF
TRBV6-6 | CASSAGQSNEKLFF
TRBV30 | CAGDRNNEKLFF
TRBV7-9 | CASSLRDREAFF
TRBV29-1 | CSVGLSSYEQYF
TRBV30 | CAGSTPDSSAGELFF
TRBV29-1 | CSVAGTVAYEQYF
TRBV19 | CASSIQSYTEAFF
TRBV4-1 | CASSKAGVDNEQFF
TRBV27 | CASSFSGGEGNTQYF
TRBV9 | CASSVDAGLREKLFF
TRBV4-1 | CASSQSGNYGYTF
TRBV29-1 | CSVDEGPGELFF
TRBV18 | CASSPEIEVAGGYNEQFF
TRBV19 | CASSPSLGALRLFF
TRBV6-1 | CASRQTSGALYEQYF
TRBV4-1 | CASSQDNSGSYNEQFF
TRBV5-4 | CASSFGTTYEQYF
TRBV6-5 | CASSYALGARTEAFF
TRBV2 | CASSEAGTGNQPQHF